The sequence of this T cell receptor (beta chain) was determined in a study of cytomegalovirus exposure and HLA in healthy donors. The CDR3 totals 16 residues. The V segment lost 4 bases and the J segment 6 bases; nucleotides outside the gene matches: 9. Looked up from germline, CDR1 is ENHRY and CDR2 is SYGVKD. The table lists this clone with a few counts. Both 60 Vbeta primers and 13 Jbeta primers went into the PCR. The repertoire was sequenced with immunoSEQ multiplex PCR; TCRdb's copy has only in-frame clones and lacks some. In the table there are fewer than 150,000 clones, over 70% of which are singletons.

The sequenced sample was PBMCs. This chain links TRBV10-3 with TRBJ2-2; 9 nucleotides line up with TRBD1. The clonotype was recovered from a male donor in good health and CMV-seronegative. The CDR3 nucleotides are TGTGCCATCAGTGGGGGACAGGGTATGGGGGCCGGGGAGCTGTTTTTT. This gives the protein CAISGGQGMGAGELFF.